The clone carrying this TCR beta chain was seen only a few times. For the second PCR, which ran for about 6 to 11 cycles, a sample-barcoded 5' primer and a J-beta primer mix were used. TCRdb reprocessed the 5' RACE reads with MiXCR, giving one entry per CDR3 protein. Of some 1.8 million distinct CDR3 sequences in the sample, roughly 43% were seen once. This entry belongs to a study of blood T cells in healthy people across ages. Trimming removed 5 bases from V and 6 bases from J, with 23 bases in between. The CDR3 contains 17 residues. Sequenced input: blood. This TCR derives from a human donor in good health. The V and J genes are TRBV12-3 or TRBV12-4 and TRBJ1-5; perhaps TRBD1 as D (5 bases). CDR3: CASSKSAGSHLVQPQHF. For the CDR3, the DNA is TGTGCCAGCAGTAAGAGTGCAGGGAGCCACCTGGTTCAGCCCCAGCATTTT.